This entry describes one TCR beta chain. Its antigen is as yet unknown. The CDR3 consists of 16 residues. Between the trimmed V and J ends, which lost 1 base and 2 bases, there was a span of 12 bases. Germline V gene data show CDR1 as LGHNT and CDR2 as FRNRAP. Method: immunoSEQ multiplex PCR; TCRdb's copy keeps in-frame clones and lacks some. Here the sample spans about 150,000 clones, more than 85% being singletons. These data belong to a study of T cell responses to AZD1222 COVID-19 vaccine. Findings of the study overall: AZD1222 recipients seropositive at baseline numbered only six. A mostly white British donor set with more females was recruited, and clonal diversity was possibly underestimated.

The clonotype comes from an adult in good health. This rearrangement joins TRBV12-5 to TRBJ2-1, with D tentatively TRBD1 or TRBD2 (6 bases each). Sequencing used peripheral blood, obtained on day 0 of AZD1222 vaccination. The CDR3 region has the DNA TGTGCTAGTGGTTTGGAGAGGGGGGCCGCCTACAATGAGCAGTTCTTC. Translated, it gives CASGLERGAAYNEQFF.